This is a list of T cell receptor beta chains from one sample in a study of CD8 T cells in ankylosing spondylitis. TCRdb ran MiXCR on the 5' RACE reads and lists one entry per CDR3 protein. The sample lists about 36,000 distinct CDR3 sequences; roughly 13% were seen once. Sequenced sample: synovial fluid, either unsorted or a sorted T cell fraction (not recorded which). The receptors here all came from a male donor with ankylosing spondylitis. The CDR3 runs from the conserved cysteine through the conserved F or W. D genes are given only for firm matches. The listing skips clone size in some rows; elsewhere it reads once, few, many or a size class.

>TRBD2|TRBJ2-1|TRBV27|-
CASSPTSGRTDEQFF
TGTGCCAGCAGTCCAACTAGCGGGAGGACCGATGAGCAGTTCTTC
>-|TRBJ2-1|TRBV6-1|few
CASSETYNEQFF
TGTGCCAGCAGTGAAACCTACAATGAGCAGTTCTTC
>-|TRBJ2-2|TRBV12-3/TRBV12-4|-
CASRLSGSNAGELFF
TGTGCCAGCAGATTATCAGGGAGCAACGCCGGGGAGCTGTTTTTT
>TRBD1|TRBJ1-2|TRBV6-5|-
CASSLSPGQGHGYTF
TGTGCCAGCAGTTTATCCCCGGGACAGGGTCACGGCTACACCTTC
>-|TRBJ2-1|TRBV5-6|few
CASSNREPYNEQFF
TGTGCCAGCAGCAACAGGGAACCTTACAATGAGCAGTTCTTC
>-|TRBJ2-5|TRBV7-2|few
CASSLVRPAPQETQYF
TGTGCCAGCAGCTTGGTTCGCCCCGCACCTCAAGAGACCCAGTACTTC
>-|TRBJ1-6|TRBV20-1|-
CSAKCYCRGNNSPLHF
TGCAGTGCTAAGTGTTACTGTAGAGGAAATAATTCACCCCTCCACTTT
>-|TRBJ1-2|TRBV6-6|many
CASRPTTGNYGYTF
TGTGCCAGCAGGCCTACTACAGGGAACTATGGCTACACCTTC
>-|TRBJ1-1|TRBV7-9|few
CASSLWTNTEAFF
TGTGCCAGCAGCTTATGGACGAACACTGAAGCTTTCTTT
>TRBD1|TRBJ2-7|TRBV20-1|many
CSARTGEFFEQYF
TGCAGTGCCAGGACAGGGGAGTTCTTCGAGCAGTACTTC
>-|TRBJ2-6|TRBV27|many
CASSFFPPLIASSGANVLTF
TGTGCCAGCAGTTTCTTTCCACCTCTAATAGCCTCCTCTGGGGCCAACGTCCTGACTTTC
>-|TRBJ2-1|TRBV4-1|few
CASSTGRGRNNEQFF
TGCGCCAGCAGCACTGGGCGGGGACGTAACAATGAGCAGTTCTTC
>-|TRBJ1-3|TRBV7-6|-
CASSYDRGNTIYF
TGTGCCAGCAGCTACGACAGGGGAAACACCATATATTTT
>TRBD1|TRBJ1-2|TRBV20-1|-
CSALRDSLYGYTF
TGCAGTGCTCTCCGGGACAGCCTATATGGCTACACCTTC
>-|TRBJ2-3|TRBV6-2/TRBV6-3|few
CASSYFSLTGPRRRDTQYF
TGTGCCAGCAGTTATTTCTCTCTGACTGGGCCCCGCCGACGGGATACGCAGTATTTT
>-|TRBJ1-2|TRBV7-9|few
CASSLGYGSSYGYTF
TGTGCCAGCAGCTTAGGATACGGGTCGAGCTATGGCTACACCTTC
>TRBD2|TRBJ2-3|TRBV28|-
CASSFGLAGAYPDTQYF
TGTGCCAGCAGTTTTGGACTAGCGGGAGCTTACCCAGATACGCAGTATTTT
>-|TRBJ1-1|TRBV5-5|many
CASTLDLNTEAFF
TGTGCCAGCACCCTGGACCTGAACACTGAAGCTTTCTTT
>TRBD2|TRBJ2-7|TRBV19|-
CASSHTRRLAGAYEQYF
TGTGCCAGTAGTCATACAAGGCGGCTAGCGGGGGCCTACGAGCAGTACTTC
>-|TRBJ2-2|TRBV7-8|-
CASSFRNTGELFF
TGTGCCAGCAGCTTTAGGAACACCGGGGAGCTGTTTTTT
>-|TRBJ2-3|TRBV7-9|few
CASSSRAGGTDTQYF
TGTGCCAGCAGCTCTCGGGCAGGGGGCACAGATACGCAGTATTTT
>TRBD2|TRBJ2-5|TRBV20-1|many
CSARDPLAGDRETQYF
TGCAGTGCTAGAGATCCCCTAGCGGGAGATCGAGAGACCCAGTACTTC
>TRBD2|TRBJ2-3|TRBV28|-
CASSLGGLDTQYF
TGTGCCAGCAGTCTCGGGGGGTTAGATACGCAGTATTTT
>-|TRBJ2-5|TRBV7-7|many
CASSLELVGETQYF
TGTGCTAGCAGCTTAGAGCTAGTCGGGGAGACCCAGTACTTC
>TRBD1|TRBJ2-7|TRBV18|many
CASSPPERQGAGEQYF
TGTGCCAGCTCACCCCCGGAGAGACAGGGGGCTGGAGAGCAGTACTTC
>TRBD2|TRBJ2-1|TRBV4-2|once
CASSQDGTTNNEQFF
TGTGCCAGCAGCCAAGATGGGACTACGAACAATGAGCAGTTCTTC
>-|TRBJ1-5|TRBV4-1|-
CASSQVLDQPQHF
TGCGCCAGCAGCCAAGTTCTTGATCAGCCCCAGCATTTT
>TRBD2|TRBJ2-1|TRBV10-3|few
CAILRAGGNSNEQFF
TGTGCCATTTTAAGAGCGGGGGGCAATTCCAATGAGCAGTTCTTC
>TRBD1|TRBJ2-6|TRBV11-1|-
CASSVGQTFGSGANVLTF
TGTGCCAGCAGCGTGGGACAGACCTTCGGCTCTGGGGCCAACGTCCTGACTTTC
>-|TRBJ1-2|TRBV20-1|many
CSATRSETGVGGYTF
TGCAGTGCTACCCGATCTGAGACCGGGGTGGGGGGCTACACCTTC
>TRBD1|TRBJ2-3|TRBV6-4|few
CASSDGQGNTDTQYF
TGTGCCAGCAGTGACGGACAGGGAAACACAGATACGCAGTATTTT
>-|TRBJ2-7|TRBV20-1|-
CSATDGYYEQYF
TGCAGTGCTACAGACGGATACTACGAGCAGTACTTC
>-|TRBJ2-3|TRBV4-2|-
CASSQPLDADTQYF
TGTGCCAGCAGCCAGCCGTTAGACGCAGATACGCAGTATTTT
>-|TRBJ2-1|TRBV4-3|many
CASSQDEGNEQFF
TGCGCCAGCAGCCAAGATGAGGGCAATGAGCAGTTCTTC
>-|TRBJ1-4|TRBV5-1|-
CASSPQGNEKLFF
TGCGCCAGCAGCCCGCAGGGCAATGAAAAACTGTTTTTT
>-|TRBJ2-2|TRBV12-3/TRBV12-4|many
CASRAGTLTGELFF
TGTGCCAGCAGAGCCGGGACCCTCACCGGGGAGCTGTTTTTT
>-|TRBJ2-7|TRBV10-3|few
CAISDVTGRTYEQYF
TGTGCCATCAGTGATGTCACAGGCCGGACCTACGAGCAGTACTTC
>TRBD1|TRBJ2-4|TRBV5-1|few
CASSYEPIGQGGAKNIQYF
TGCGCCAGCAGCTATGAGCCGATAGGACAGGGGGGAGCCAAAAACATTCAGTACTTC
>-|TRBJ1-2|TRBV6-2/TRBV6-3|many
CASSYVLPTYGYTF
TGTGCCAGCAGTTACGTCCTGCCTACCTATGGCTACACCTTC
>TRBD1|TRBJ2-7|TRBV6-5|-
CASSYWGTAYEQYF
TGTGCCAGCAGTTACTGGGGGACAGCCTACGAGCAGTACTTC
>-|TRBJ1-1|TRBV6-2/TRBV6-3|few
CASSYWGGSTAEAFF
TGTGCCAGCAGTTACTGGGGGGGGTCGACGGCTGAAGCTTTCTTT
>TRBD2|TRBJ2-1|TRBV19|-
CASRSLAGGPYNEQFF
TGTGCCAGTCGCTCCCTGGCGGGAGGGCCCTACAATGAGCAGTTCTTC
>TRBD2|TRBJ2-2|TRBV24-1|-
CATGTRGSGSRQPNTGELFF
TGTGCCACCGGAACCCGGGGTAGCGGGAGCAGACAGCCGAACACCGGGGAGCTGTTTTTT
>-|TRBJ1-1|TRBV12-3/TRBV12-4|few
CASSFEGAEAFF
TGTGCCAGCAGTTTTGAGGGCGCTGAAGCTTTCTTT
>-|TRBJ2-1|TRBV9|few
CASSSRVTPGNEQFF
TGTGCCAGCAGCTCCAGGGTTACCCCCGGGAATGAGCAGTTCTTC
>-|TRBJ2-7|TRBV29-1|-
CSVGGGQSSSYEQYF
TGCAGCGTTGGCGGTGGTCAGTCTTCTTCCTACGAGCAGTACTTC
>TRBD1|TRBJ1-2|TRBV7-8|-
CASSPTRGSGNGYTF
TGTGCCAGCAGCCCGACCAGGGGGTCTGGAAATGGCTACACCTTC
>TRBD2|TRBJ2-5|TRBV29-1|many
CSAGRLADQETQYF
TGCAGCGCTGGGAGACTAGCGGACCAAGAGACCCAGTACTTC
>-|TRBJ2-7|TRBV6-6|-
CATRSGPYEQYF
TGTGCCACCCGGTCTGGGCCCTACGAGCAGTACTTC
>-|TRBJ2-3|TRBV6-4|few
CASSDEDSTDTQYF
TGTGCCAGCAGTGACGAGGATTCGACAGATACGCAGTATTTT
>-|TRBJ2-1|TRBV6-5|many
CASSHGGYNEQFF
TGTGCCAGCAGTCACGGAGGGTACAATGAGCAGTTCTTC
>TRBD1|TRBJ2-5|TRBV6-2/TRBV6-3|-
CASSLTGGRETQYF
TGTGCCAGCAGTTTGACAGGGGGCCGGGAGACCCAGTACTTC
>-|TRBJ1-4|TRBV15|-
CATSRQGRDEKLFF
TGTGCCACCAGCAGACAGGGACGAGACGAAAAACTGTTTTTT
>TRBD2|TRBJ2-1|TRBV20-1|many
CSAAGTSGREQFF
TGCAGTGCTGCCGGGACTAGCGGGAGAGAGCAGTTCTTC
>-|TRBJ2-7|TRBV6-5|once
CASSYERSYEQYF
TGTGCCAGCAGTTACGAGAGATCCTACGAGCAGTACTTC